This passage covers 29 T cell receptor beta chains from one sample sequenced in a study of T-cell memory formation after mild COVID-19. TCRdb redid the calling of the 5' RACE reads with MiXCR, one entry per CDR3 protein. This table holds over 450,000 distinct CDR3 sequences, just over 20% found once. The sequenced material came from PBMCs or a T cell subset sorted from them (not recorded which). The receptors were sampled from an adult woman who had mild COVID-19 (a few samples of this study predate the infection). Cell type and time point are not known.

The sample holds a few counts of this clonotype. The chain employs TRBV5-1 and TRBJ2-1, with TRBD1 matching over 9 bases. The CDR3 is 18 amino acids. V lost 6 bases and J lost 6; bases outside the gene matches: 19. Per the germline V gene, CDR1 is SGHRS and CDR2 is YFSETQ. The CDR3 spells CASTQGDRDDNWGNEQFF. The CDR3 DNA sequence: TGCGCCAGCACTCAGGGGGACAGGGATGACAATTGGGGCAATGAGCAGTTCTTC.

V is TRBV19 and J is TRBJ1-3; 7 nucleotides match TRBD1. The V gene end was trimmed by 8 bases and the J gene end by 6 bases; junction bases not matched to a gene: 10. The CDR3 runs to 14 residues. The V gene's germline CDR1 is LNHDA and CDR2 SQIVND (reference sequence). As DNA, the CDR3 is TGTGCCAGTGCCAGACCGGGACAGCAAAACACCATATATTTT. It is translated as CASARPGQQNTIYF.

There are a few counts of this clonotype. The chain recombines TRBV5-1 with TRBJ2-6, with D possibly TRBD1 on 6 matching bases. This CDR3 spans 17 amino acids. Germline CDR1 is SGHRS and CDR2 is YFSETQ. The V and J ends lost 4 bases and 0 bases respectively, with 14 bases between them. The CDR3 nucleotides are TGCGCCAGCAGCCCCTCGACAGGATTCTCTGGGGCCAACGTCCTGACTTTC. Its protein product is CASSPSTGFSGANVLTF.

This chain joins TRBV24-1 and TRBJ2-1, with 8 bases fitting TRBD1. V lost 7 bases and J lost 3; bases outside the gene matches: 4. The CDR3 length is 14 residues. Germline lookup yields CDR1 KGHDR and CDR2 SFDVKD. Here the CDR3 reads CATRGQGGYNEQFF. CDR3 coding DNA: TGTGCCACCAGAGGACAGGGAGGCTACAATGAGCAGTTCTTC.

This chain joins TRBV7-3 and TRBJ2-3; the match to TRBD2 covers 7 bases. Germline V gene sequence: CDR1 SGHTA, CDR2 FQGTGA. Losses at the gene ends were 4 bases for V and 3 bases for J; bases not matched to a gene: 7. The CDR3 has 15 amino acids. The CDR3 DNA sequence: TGTGCCAGCAGCTCACACGGGGGGTTGACAGATACGCAGTATTTT. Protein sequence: CASSSHGGLTDTQYF.

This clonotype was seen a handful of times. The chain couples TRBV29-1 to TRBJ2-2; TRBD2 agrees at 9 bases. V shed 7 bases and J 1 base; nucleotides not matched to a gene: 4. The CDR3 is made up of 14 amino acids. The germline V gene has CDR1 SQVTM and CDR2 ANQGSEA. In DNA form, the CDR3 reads TGCAGCGGAACTAGCGGGTGGAACACCGGGGAGCTGTTTTTT. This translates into CSGTSGWNTGELFF.

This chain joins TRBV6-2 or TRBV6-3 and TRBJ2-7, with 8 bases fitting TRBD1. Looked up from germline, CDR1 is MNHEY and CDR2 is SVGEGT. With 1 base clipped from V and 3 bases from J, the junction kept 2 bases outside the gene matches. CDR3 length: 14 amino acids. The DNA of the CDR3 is TGTGCCAGCAGTTACTACAGGGGGAACTACGAGCAGTACTTC. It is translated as CASSYYRGNYEQYF.

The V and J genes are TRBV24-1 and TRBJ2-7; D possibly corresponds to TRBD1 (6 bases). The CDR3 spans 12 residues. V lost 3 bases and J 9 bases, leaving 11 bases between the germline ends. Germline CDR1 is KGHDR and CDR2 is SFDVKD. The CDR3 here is CATSDDTGLQYF. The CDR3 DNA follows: TGTGCCACCAGTGATGATACAGGGTTGCAGTACTTC.

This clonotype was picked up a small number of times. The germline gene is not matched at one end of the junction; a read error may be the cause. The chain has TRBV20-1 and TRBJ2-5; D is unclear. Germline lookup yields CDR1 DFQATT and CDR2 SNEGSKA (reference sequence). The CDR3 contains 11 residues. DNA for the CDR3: TGCAGTGCTAGTCGGCATCAAGAATGGTTGTTC. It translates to CSASRHQEWLF.

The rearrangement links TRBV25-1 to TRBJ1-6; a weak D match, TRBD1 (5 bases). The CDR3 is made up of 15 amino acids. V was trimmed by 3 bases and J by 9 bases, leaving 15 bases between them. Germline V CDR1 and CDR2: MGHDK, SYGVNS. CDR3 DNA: TGTGCCAGCAGTGAGTCTCCGGGGGGGGGTTCACCCCTCCACTTT. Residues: CASSESPGGGSPLHF.

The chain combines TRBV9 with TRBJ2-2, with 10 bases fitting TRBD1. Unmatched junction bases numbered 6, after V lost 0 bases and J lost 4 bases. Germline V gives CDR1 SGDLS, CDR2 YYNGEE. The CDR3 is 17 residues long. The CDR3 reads CASSVGGTGVITGELFF. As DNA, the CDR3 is TGTGCCAGCAGCGTAGGTGGGACAGGGGTCATCACCGGGGAGCTGTTTTTT.

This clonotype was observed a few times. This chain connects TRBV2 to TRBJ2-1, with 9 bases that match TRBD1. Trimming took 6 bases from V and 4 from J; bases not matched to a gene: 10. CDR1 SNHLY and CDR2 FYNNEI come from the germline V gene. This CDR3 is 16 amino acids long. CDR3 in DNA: TGTGCCAGCAGGCCTCCGAGGGACAGGGCTTACAATGAGCAGTTCTTC. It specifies CASRPPRDRAYNEQFF.

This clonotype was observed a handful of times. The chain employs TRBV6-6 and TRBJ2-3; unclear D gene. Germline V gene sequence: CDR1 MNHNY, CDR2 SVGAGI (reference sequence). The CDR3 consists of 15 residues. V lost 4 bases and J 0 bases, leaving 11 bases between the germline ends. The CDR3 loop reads CASSSPTTSTDTQYF. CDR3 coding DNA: TGTGCCAGCAGTTCTCCAACAACTAGCACAGATACGCAGTATTTT.

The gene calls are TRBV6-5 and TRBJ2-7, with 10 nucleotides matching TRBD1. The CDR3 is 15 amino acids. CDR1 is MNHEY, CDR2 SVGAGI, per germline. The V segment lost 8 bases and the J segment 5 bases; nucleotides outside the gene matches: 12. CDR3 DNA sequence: TGTGCCAGCGCCTACTCCGGGACAGGGGCCAACGAGCAGTACTTC. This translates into CASAYSGTGANEQYF.

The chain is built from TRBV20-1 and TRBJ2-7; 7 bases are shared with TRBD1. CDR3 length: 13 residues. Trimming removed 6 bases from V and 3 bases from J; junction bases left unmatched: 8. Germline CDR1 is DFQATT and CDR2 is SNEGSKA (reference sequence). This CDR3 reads CSAADRKSYEQYV. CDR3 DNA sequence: TGCAGTGCCGCGGACAGGAAAAGCTACGAGCAGTACGTC.

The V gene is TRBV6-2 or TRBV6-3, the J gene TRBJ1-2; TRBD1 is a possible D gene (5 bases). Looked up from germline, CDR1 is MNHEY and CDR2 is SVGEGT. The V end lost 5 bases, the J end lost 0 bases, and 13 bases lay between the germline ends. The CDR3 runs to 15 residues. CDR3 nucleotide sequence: TGTGCCAGCAGTCTCCAGGGTGGGGCTAACTATGGCTACACCTTC. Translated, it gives CASSLQGGANYGYTF.

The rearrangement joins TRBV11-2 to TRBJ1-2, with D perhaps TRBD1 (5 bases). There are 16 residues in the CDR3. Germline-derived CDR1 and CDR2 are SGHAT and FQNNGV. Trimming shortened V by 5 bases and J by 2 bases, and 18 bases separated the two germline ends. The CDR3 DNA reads TGTGCCAGCAGCACCGCCGGCAGGGCCCCCAACTATGGCTACACCTTC. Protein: CASSTAGRAPNYGYTF.

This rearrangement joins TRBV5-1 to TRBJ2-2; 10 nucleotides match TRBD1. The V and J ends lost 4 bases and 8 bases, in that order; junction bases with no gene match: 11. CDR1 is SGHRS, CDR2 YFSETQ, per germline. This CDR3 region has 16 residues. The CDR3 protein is CASSRWTGGSAGELFF. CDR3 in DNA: TGCGCCAGCAGCAGATGGACAGGGGGTTCGGCGGGGGAGCTGTTTTTT.

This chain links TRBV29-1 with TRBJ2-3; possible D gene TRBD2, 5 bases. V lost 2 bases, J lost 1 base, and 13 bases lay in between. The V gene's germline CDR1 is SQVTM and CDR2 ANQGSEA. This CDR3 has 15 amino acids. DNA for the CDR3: TGCAGCGTTGAAACGGCAGCGGACGGCACAGATACGCAGTATTTT. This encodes CSVETAADGTDTQYF.

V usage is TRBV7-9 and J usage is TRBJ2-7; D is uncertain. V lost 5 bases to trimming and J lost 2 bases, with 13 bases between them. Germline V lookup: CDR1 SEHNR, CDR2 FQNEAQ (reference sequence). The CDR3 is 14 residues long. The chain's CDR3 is CASSRYGLTYEQYF. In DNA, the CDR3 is TGTGCCAGCAGCAGGTACGGCCTCACCTACGAGCAGTACTTC.

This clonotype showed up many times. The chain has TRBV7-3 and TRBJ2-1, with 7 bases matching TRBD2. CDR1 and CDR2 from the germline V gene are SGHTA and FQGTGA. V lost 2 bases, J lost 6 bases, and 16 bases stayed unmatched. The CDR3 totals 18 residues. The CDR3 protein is CASSLGFGGRASRNEQFF. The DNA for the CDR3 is TGTGCCAGCAGCTTAGGGTTCGGTGGGAGGGCCTCGCGCAATGAGCAGTTCTTC.

CDR3 loop: CSVGGDGALNEGFF. The CDR3, as DNA: TGCAGCGTCGGAGGAGATGGTGCCCTCAATGAGGGGTTCTTC. The rearrangement links TRBV29-1 to TRBJ2-1; weak D call: TRBD2 (5 bases). Germline-derived CDR1 and CDR2 are SQVTM and ANQGSEA. CDR3 length equals 14 residues. V was cut by 6 bases and J by 15 bases, with 27 bases left in between.

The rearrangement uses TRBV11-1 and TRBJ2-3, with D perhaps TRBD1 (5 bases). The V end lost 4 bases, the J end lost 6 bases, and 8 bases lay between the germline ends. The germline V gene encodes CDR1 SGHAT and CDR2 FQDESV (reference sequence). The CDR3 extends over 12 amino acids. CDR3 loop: CASSYKGDTQYF. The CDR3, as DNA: TGTGCCAGCAGCTACAAGGGGGATACGCAGTATTTT.

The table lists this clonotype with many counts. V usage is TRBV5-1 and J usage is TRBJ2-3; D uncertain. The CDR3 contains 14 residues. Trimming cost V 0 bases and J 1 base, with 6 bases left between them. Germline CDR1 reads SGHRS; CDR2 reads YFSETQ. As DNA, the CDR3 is TGCGCCAGCAGCTTGGAAGCACGCACAGATACGCAGTATTTT. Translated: CASSLEARTDTQYF.

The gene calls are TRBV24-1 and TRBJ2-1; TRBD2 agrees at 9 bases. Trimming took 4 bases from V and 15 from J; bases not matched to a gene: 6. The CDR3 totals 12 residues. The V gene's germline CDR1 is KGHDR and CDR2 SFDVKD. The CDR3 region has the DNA TGTGCCACCAGTGAGGGTGGTAGCGGGAGGTTCTTC. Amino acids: CATSEGGSGRFF.

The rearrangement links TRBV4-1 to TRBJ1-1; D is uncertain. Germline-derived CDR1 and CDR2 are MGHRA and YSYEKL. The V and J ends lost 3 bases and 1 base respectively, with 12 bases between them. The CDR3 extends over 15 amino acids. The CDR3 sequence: CASSQVPGRNTEAFF. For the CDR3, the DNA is TGCGCCAGCAGCCAGGTCCCGGGGAGGAACACTGAAGCTTTCTTT.

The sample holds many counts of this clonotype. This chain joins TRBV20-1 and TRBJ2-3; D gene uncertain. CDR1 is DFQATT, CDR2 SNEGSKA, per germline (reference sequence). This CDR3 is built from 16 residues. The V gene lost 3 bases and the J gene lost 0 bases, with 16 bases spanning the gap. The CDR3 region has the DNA TGCAGTGCTAGCCCCCTGGGGATTTCTAGCACAGATACGCAGTATTTT. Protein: CSASPLGISSTDTQYF.

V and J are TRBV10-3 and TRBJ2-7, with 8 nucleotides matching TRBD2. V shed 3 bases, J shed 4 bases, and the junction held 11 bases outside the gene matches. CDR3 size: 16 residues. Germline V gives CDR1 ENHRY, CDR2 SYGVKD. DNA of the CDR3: TGTGCCATCAGTGATAAAACCGGGGCTAGCGGGTACGAGCAGTACTTC. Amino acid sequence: CAISDKTGASGYEQYF.

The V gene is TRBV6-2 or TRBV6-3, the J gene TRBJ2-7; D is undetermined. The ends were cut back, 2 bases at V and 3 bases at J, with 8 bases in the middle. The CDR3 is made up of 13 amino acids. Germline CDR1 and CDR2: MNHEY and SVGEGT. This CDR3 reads CASSYPPRYEQYF. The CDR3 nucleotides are TGTGCCAGCAGTTACCCTCCCCGCTACGAGCAGTACTTC.